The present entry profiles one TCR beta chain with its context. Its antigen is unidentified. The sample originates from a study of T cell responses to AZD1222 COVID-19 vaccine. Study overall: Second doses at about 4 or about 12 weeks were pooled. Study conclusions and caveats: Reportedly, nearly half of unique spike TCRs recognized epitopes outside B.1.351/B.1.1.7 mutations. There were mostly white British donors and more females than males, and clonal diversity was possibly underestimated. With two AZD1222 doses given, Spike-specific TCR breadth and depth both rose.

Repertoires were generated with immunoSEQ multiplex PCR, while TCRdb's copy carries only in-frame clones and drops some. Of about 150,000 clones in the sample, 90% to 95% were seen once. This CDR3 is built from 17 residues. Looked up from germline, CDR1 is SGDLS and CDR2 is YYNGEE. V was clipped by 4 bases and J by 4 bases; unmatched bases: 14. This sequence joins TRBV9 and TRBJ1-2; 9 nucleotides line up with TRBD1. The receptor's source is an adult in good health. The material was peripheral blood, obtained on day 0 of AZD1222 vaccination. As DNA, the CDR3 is TGTGCCAGCAGCCCCAGCGCAGGGACAGGGATTAGCTATGGCTACACCTTC. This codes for CASSPSAGTGISYGYTF.